The clone carrying this TCR beta chain showed up just once. The data originate from a study of blood T cell repertoires in COVID-19. Whole-study context: T cells, B-cell-depleted T cells, or PBMCs supplied cDNA or gDNA.

In the study's own analysis: From reference gene primer amplification, estimates of nucleated cell counts were derived. Assay used: immunoSEQ multiplex PCR; TCRdb lists only in-frame clones, some missing. The V and J calls and clone size come from that table; D and trimming were worked out from the DNA. The sample consists of tens of thousands of clones, 65% to 90% of them appearing once. Germline V gene sequence: CDR1 LGHNA, CDR2 YSLEER. The length of the CDR3 is 16 residues. Trimming took off 0 bases at V and 4 bases at J, with 12 bases between the two ends. This receptor was taken from a man between 60 and 75 years old with acute or convalescent COVID-19. The V and J genes are TRBV4-3 and TRBJ1-4; D unresolved. Specimen: peripheral blood. In DNA form, the CDR3 reads TGCGCCAGCAGCCAAGATAATCGTCAGTTTAATGAAAAACTGTTTTTT. Translated, it gives CASSQDNRQFNEKLFF.